What follows is one T cell receptor beta chain and its context. This sample is part of a study of CD8 T cells in Susac syndrome. The CDR3 loop spans 14 amino acids. Germline values: CDR1 GTSNPN, CDR2 SVGIG (reference sequence). The V segment lost 0 bases and the J segment 10 bases; nucleotides outside the gene matches: 6. Random hexamers were used to reverse transcribe the RNA input (about 0.5 to 1 ug). Using its own MiXCR run on the immunoSEQ multiplex PCR reads, TCRdb lists one record per CDR3 protein. The profile shows fewer than 350,000 distinct CDR3 sequences, around 89% of them singletons. This TCR derives from a human donor with multiple sclerosis. The chain couples TRBV30 to TRBJ1-6; 7 bases are a match to TRBD1. What was sequenced was CD8+ T cells from PBMCs. CDR3 sequence: CAWSVGTGESPLHF. Written as DNA, the CDR3 is TGTGCCTGGAGTGTGGGCACAGGGGAATCACCCCTCCACTTT.